The subject of this entry is one TCR beta chain. Its antigen is currently unknown. The CDR3 consists of 13 residues. Trimming took off 8 bases at V and 1 base at J, with 8 bases between the two ends. Germline V gene sequence: CDR1 SNHLY, CDR2 FYNNEI. Study processing details: Filtering differed since immunoSEQ provided only junctions, with no quality scores. Profiled with immunoSEQ multiplex PCR; TCRdb holds only in-frame clones, not every one. Clonal size and the V and J genes are those of that table, whereas D and trimming came from the DNA. The table shows about 2 million clones, with around 96% occurring only once. This record comes from a study of shared clonotypes between healthy human individuals. Findings of the study overall: Only blood underwent sampling, and tissue repertoires likely differ.

Naive CD8 cells comprised CD45RO-negative, CCR7-positively selected cells, excluding terminally differentiated effector memory CD45RA+ cells. The source material was naive CD8+ T cells sorted from blood. The chain uses TRBV2 and TRBJ2-2, with D tentatively TRBD1 or TRBD2 (6 bases each). This sequence was found in a man aged 18 to 35 in good health. CDR3 sequence (DNA): TGTGCCAGCGGGGGGCTGAACACCGGGGAGCTGTTTTTT. It translates to CASGGLNTGELFF.